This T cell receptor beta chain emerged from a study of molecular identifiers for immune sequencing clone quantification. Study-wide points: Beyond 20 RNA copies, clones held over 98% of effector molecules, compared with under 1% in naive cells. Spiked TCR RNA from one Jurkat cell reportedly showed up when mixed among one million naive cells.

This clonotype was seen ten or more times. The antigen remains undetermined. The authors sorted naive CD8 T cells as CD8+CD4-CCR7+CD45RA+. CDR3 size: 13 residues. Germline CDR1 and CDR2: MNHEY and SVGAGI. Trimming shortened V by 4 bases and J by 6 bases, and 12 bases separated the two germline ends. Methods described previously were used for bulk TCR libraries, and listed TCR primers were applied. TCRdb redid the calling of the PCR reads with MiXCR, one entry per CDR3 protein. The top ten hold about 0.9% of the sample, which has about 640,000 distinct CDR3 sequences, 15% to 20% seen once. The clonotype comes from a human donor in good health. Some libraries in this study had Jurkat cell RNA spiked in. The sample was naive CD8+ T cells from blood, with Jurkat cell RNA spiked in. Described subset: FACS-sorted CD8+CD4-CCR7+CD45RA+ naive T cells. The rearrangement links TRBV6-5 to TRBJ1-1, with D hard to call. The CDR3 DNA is TGTGCCAGCAGTTTCTTTCCCGGCTCTGAAGCTTTCTTT. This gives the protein CASSFFPGSEAFF.